This is a list of T cell receptor beta chains from one sample in a study of vaccination and CD4 T cells after COVID-19. One entry per CDR3 protein, called by TCRdb with MiXCR from the PCR reads. Of some 18,000 distinct CDR3 sequences listed, 53% are singletons. Antigens of these TCRs are unknown. The specimen comprised CD4+ T cells from blood, cultured in vitro, sampled before SARS-CoV-2 vaccination. The receptors stem from a human donor who had recovered from COVID-19. CDR3s include the opening cysteine and the closing phenylalanine or tryptophan. D genes are given only for firm matches. A row's size may be missing; if present it is once, few, many or a size class.

TRBJ1-5 few NA TRBV6-1 TGTGCCAGCACCCAGGGCATGAATCAGCCCCAGCATTTT CASTQGMNQPQHF
TRBJ2-1 NA NA TRBV10-3 TGTGCCATCAGCGAACGGGACTCCCTTGAGCAGTTCTTC CAISERDSLEQFF
TRBJ1-6 medium-sized NA TRBV6-1 TGTGCCAGCAGTGATCGGTGGGGCACTTCACCCCTCCACTTT CASSDRWGTSPLHF
TRBJ2-7 NA TRBD2 TRBV28 TGTGCCAGCACCCGCCGTGTGGCGGGAGCCGGCGAGCAGTACTTC CASTRRVAGAGEQYF
TRBJ2-1 NA TRBD2 TRBV20-1 TGCAGTGCTAGAGATCCGGGGGGGCCGGTTACTGTCTATGAGCAGTTCTTC CSARDPGGPVTVYEQFF
TRBJ1-6 NA TRBD1 TRBV10-2 TGCGCCACCAACGACAGGGGGCGGAATTCACCCCTCCACTTT CATNDRGRNSPLHF
TRBJ1-1 NA NA TRBV11-3 TGTGCCAGCAGCTTGGAAGGTGACATAAACTATGAAGCTTTCTTT CASSLEGDINYEAFF
TRBJ2-7 NA TRBD1 TRBV27 TGTGCCAGCAGCCGAAAGGGACAGGGGGCCTACGAGCAGTACTTC CASSRKGQGAYEQYF
TRBJ2-5 hyperexpanded NA TRBV7-9 TGTGCCAGCAGCTTCTCGGAGACCCAGTACTTC CASSFSETQYF
TRBJ1-1 NA NA TRBV29-1 TGCAGCGCACAAAACACTGAAGCTTTCTTT CSAQNTEAFF
TRBJ2-7 once NA TRBV19 TGTGCCAGTAGTCTAAAGACAGAGTCCTACGAGCAGTACTTC CASSLKTESYEQYF
TRBJ2-3 NA TRBD2 TRBV20-1 TGCAGTGCTTGCCTCCCGGCAGCGGGAGTGCAAGATACGCAGTATTTT CSACLPAAGVQDTQYF
TRBJ1-2 NA NA TRBV6-1 TGTGCCAGCAGTGGACCGACAGCTCATACGGCTTTGGCTATCTATGGCTACACCTTC CASSGPTAHTALAIYGYTF
TRBJ2-7 NA TRBD1 TRBV10-3 TGTGCCAGCCTCTCGACAGGGGGCAGTGGGTACGAGCAGTACTTC CASLSTGGSGYEQYF
TRBJ2-7 NA TRBD1 TRBV20-1 TGCAGTGCTAGCACAGGGGATACCTACGAGCAGTACTTC CSASTGDTYEQYF
TRBJ2-5 NA TRBD1 TRBV7-7 TGTGCCAGCAGCCGTGGACAGGGAGTGAAGACCCAGTACTTC CASSRGQGVKTQYF
TRBJ2-7 NA NA TRBV19 TGTGCCAGTAGTAGACTGAACGAGCAGTACTTC CASSRLNEQYF
TRBJ2-5 NA NA TRBV5-1 TGCGCCAGCAGCTTGGGCACACCTGACCAAGAGACCCAGTACTTC CASSLGTPDQETQYF
TRBJ2-7 few NA TRBV7-8 TGTGCCAGCTCGGCTAGGACCTACGAGCAGTACTTC CASSARTYEQYF
TRBJ2-3 NA TRBD1 TRBV20-1 TGCAGTGCTAGGCCCGGGACAGGGGGTTCAGATACGCAGTATTTT CSARPGTGGSDTQYF
TRBJ1-5 few NA TRBV15 TGTGCCACCAGCAGAGAAGGGGGTCAGCCCCAGCATTTT CATSREGGQPQHF
TRBJ2-1 NA NA TRBV24-1 TGTGCCACCAATCAGGGAAGGGGTTCGTCTGAGCAGTTCTTC CATNQGRGSSEQFF
TRBJ2-6 NA NA TRBV12-3/TRBV12-4 TGTGCCAGCTTCTACACCGGGACAAGAGCCAACGTCCTGACTTTC CASFYTGTRANVLTF
TRBJ1-1 NA TRBD1 TRBV6-1 TGTGCCAGCAGGCCCGACAGGGGGCGGAGCACTGAAGCTTTCTTT CASRPDRGRSTEAFF
TRBJ2-3 few NA TRBV5-3 TGTGCCAGCAGTGGGACAACTCATAGCACAGATACGCAGTATTTT CASSGTTHSTDTQYF
TRBJ1-1 few NA TRBV7-2 TGTGCCAGCAGCCCCGCGGTCAGGGTCGGGAACACTGAAGCTTTCTTT CASSPAVRVGNTEAFF
TRBJ1-1 NA NA TRBV11-2 TGTGCCAGCAGCTTAGAATCCGGGGCGACTGAAGCTTTCTTT CASSLESGATEAFF
TRBJ2-1 few TRBD2 TRBV20-1 TGCAGTGCTGACCTTTGGACTAGCCGTAGCAATGAGCAGTTCTTC CSADLWTSRSNEQFF